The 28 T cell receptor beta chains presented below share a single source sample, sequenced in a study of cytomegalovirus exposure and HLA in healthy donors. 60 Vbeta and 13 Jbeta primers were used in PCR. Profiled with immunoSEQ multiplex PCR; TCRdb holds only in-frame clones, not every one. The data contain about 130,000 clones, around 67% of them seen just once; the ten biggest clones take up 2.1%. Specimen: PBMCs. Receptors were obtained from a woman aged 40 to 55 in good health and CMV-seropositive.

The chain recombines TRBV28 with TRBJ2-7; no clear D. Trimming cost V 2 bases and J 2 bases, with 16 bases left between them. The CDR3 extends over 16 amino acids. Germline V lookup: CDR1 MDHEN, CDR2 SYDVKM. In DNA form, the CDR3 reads TGTGCCAGCAGTTTAAATATGCGGATTTCCACCTACGAGCAGTACTTC. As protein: CASSLNMRISTYEQYF.

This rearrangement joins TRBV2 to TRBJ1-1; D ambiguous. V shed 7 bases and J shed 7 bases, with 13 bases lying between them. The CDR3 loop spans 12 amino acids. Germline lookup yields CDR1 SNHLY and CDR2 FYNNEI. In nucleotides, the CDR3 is TGTGCCAGCAATGAGGATCGGGGTGAAGCTTTCTTT. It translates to CASNEDRGEAFF.

The CDR3 here is CASKRQGIGLTPWINNEQFF. In DNA form, the CDR3 reads TGTGCCAGCAAGAGACAGGGCATTGGATTAACGCCCTGGATTAACAATGAGCAGTTCTTC. The gene calls are TRBV27 and TRBJ2-1, with 7 nucleotides matching TRBD1. The CDR3 spans 20 residues. Germline CDR1 is MNHEY and CDR2 is SMNVEV (reference sequence). The V and J ends lost 7 bases and 5 bases, in that order; junction bases with no gene match: 26.

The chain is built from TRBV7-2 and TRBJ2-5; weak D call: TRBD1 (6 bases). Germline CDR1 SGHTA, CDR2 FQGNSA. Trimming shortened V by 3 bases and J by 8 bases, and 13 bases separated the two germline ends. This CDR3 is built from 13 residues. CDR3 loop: CASSFGGQKTQYF. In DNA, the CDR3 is TGTGCCAGCAGCTTTGGCGGACAGAAAACCCAGTACTTC.

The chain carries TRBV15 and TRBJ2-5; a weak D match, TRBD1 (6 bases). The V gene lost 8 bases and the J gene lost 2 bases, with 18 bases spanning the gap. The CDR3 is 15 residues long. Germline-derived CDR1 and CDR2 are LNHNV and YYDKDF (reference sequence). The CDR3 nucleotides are TGTGCCACCGGACCGGACAGAAAGTCTCAAGAGACCCAGTACTTC. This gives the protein CATGPDRKSQETQYF.

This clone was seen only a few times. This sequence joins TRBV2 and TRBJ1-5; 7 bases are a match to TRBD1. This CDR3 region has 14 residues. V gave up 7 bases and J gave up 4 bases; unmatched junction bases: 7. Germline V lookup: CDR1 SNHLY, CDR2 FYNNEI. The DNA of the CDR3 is TGTGCCAGCACCCAAGGACAGGTAAATCAGCCCCAGCATTTT. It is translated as CASTQGQVNQPQHF.

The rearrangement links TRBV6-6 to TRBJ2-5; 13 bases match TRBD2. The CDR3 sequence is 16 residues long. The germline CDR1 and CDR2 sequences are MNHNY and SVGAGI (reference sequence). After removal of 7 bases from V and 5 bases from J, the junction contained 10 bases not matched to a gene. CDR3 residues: CASTSTSGGARETQYF. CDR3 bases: TGTGCCAGCACCAGTACTAGCGGGGGGGCCAGGGAGACCCAGTACTTC.

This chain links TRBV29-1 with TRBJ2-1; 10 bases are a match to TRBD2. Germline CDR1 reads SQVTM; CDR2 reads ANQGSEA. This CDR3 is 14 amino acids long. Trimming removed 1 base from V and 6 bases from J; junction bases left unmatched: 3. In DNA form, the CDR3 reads TGCAGCGTTGAAGTACTAGCGGGACGCAATGAGCAGTTCTTC. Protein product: CSVEVLAGRNEQFF.

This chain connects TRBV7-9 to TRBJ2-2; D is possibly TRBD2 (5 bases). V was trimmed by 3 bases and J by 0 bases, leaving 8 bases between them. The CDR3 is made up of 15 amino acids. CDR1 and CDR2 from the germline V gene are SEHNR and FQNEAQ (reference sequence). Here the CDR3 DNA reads TGTGCCAGCAGCTTCGGGGTTTCGAACACCGGGGAGCTGTTTTTT. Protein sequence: CASSFGVSNTGELFF.

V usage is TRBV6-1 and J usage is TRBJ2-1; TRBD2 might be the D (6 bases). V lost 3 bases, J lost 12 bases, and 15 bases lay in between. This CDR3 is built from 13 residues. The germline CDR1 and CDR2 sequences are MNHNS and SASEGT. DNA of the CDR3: TGTGCCAGCAGTGACCTTGGAGGGACGCCGCAGTTCTTC. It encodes CASSDLGGTPQFF.

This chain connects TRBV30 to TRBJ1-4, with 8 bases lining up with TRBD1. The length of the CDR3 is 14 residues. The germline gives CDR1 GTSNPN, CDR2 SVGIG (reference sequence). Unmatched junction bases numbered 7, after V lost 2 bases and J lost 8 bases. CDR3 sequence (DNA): TGTGCCTGGAGTTTCGACAGGGGAACAGAAAAACTGTTTTTT. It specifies CAWSFDRGTEKLFF.

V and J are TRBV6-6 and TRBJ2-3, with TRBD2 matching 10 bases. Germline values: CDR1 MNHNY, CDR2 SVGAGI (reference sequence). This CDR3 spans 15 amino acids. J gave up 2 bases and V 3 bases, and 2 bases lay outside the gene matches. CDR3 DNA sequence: TGTGCCAGCAGTTATAGCGGGGGGCTCACAGATACGCAGTATTTT. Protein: CASSYSGGLTDTQYF.

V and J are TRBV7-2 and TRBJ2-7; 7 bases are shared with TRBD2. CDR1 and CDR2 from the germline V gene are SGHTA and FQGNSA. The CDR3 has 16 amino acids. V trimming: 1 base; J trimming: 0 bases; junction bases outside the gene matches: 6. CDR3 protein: CASSLVGLADSYEQYF. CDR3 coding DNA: TGTGCCAGCAGCTTAGTAGGCCTAGCGGACTCCTACGAGCAGTACTTC.

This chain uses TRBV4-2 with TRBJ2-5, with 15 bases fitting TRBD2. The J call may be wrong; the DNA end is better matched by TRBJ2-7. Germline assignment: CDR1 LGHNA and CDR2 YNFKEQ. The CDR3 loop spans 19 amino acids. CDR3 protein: CASSRDPGLAGGSRSEQYF. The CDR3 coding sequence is TGTGCCAGCAGCCGAGACCCGGGACTAGCGGGGGGAAGTAGGAGCGAGCAGTACTTC.

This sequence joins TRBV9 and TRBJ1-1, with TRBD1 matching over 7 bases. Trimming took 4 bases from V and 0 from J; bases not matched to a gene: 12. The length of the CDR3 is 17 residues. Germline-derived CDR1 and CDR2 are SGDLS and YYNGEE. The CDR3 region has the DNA TGTGCCAGCAGCCCCAGTCCCCGGGACAGCTTGAACACTGAAGCTTTCTTT. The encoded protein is CASSPSPRDSLNTEAFF.

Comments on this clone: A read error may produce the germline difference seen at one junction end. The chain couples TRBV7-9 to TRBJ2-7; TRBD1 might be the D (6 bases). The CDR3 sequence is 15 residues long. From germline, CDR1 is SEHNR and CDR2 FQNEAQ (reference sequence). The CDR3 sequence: CSSSLTGTYSYEQYF. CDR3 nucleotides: TGTTCCAGCAGCTTGACAGGCACTTATAGCTACGAGCAGTACTTC.

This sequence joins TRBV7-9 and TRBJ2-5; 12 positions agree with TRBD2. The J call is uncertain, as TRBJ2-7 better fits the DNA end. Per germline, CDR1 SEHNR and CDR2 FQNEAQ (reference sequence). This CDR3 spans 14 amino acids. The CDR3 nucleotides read TGTGCCAGCACGCTAGCGGGAGGGCCAGACGAGCAGTACTTC. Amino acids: CASTLAGGPDEQYF.

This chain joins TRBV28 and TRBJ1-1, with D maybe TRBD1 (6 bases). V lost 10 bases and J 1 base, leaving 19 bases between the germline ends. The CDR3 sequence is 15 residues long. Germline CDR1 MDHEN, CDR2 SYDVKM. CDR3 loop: CATETGGRRNTEAFF. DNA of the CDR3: TGTGCCACCGAGACGGGGGGCAGGAGGAACACTGAAGCTTTCTTT.

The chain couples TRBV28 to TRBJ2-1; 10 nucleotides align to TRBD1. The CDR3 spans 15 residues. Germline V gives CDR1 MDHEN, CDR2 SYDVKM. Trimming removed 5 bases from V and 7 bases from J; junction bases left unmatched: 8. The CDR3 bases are TGTGCCAGCAGTACCGCCGGGACAGGGGTTAATGAGCAGTTCTTC. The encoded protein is CASSTAGTGVNEQFF.

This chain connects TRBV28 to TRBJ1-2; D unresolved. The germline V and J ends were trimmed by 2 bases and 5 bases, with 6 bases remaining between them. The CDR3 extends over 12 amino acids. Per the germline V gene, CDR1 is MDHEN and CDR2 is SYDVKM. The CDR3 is CASSLREYGYTF. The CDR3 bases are TGTGCCAGCAGTTTAAGGGAGTATGGCTACACCTTC.

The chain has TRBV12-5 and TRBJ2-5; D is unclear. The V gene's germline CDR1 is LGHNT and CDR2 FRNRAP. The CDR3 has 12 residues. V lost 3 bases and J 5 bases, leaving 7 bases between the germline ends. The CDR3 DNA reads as TGTGCTAGTGGTTTATTCGGGGAGACCCAGTACTTC. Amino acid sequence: CASGLFGETQYF.

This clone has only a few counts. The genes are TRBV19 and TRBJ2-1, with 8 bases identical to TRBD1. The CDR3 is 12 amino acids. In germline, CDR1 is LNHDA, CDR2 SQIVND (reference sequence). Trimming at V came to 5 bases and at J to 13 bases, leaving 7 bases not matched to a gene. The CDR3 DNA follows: TGTGCCAGTAGTCCCTGGACAGGGACCCAGTTCTTC. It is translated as CASSPWTGTQFF.

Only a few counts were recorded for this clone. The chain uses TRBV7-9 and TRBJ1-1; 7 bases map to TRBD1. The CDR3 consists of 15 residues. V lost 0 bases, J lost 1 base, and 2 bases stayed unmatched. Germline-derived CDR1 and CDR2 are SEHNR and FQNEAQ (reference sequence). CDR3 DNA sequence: TGTGCCAGCAGCTTAGCAGGGACAGCGAACACTGAAGCTTTCTTT. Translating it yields CASSLAGTANTEAFF.

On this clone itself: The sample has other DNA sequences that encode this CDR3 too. CDR3 DNA sequence: TGCGCCAGCAGCTTCCCCATAGCGGGAGTAAGCACTGGGGAGCTGTTTTTT. Protein product: CASSFPIAGVSTGELFF. The chain couples TRBV5-1 to TRBJ2-2; TRBD2 matches 9 bases. J gave up 8 bases and V 2 bases, and 13 bases lay outside the gene matches. Germline loops: CDR1 SGHRS, CDR2 YFSETQ. The CDR3 totals 17 residues.

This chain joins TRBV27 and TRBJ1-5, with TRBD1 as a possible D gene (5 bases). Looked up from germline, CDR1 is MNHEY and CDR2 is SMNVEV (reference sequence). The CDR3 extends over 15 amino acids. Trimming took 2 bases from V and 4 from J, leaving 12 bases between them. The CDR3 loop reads CASSLGGGLNQPQHF. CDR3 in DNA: TGTGCCAGCAGTTTAGGGGGGGGGTTAAATCAGCCCCAGCATTTT.

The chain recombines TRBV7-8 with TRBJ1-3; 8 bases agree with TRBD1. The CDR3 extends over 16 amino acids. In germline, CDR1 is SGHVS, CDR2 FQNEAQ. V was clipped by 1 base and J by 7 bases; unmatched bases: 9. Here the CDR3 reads CASSLGGAGGRNTIYF. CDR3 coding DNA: TGTGCCAGCAGCTTAGGGGGGGCAGGGGGCAGGAACACCATATATTTT.

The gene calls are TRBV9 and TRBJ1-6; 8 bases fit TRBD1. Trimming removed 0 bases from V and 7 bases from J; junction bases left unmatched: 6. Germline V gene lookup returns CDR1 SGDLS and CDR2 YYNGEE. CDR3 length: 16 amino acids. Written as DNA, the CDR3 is TGTGCCAGCAGCGTAGCTCTAGGACAGGGAAATTCACCCCTCCACTTT. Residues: CASSVALGQGNSPLHF.

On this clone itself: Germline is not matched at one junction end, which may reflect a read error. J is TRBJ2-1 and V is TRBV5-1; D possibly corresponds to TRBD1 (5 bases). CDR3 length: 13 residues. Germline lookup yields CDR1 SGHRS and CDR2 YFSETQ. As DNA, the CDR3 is TGCGCCAGCAGTTTGGACAACTACAATGAGCAGTTCTTC. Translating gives CASSLDNYNEQFF. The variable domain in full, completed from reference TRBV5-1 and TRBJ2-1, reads KAGVTQTPRYLIKTRGQQVTLSCSPISGHRSVSWYQQTPGQGLQFLFEYFSETQRNKGNFPGRFSGRQFSNSRSEMNVSTLELGDSALYLCASSLDNYNEQFFGPGTRLTVL.